The clone carrying this TCR beta chain was counted ten times or more. Trimming removed 4 bases from V and 1 base from J, with 10 bases in between. The germline V gene has CDR1 LNHNV and CDR2 YYDKDF (reference sequence). CDR3 length: 14 residues. The sample belongs to a study of T-cell memory formation after mild COVID-19. Study as a whole: In these data, TCR clusters were largely donor specific.

UMIs and sample barcodes were carried by the TCR alpha and TCR beta cDNA libraries that 5'RACE produced using constant-segment primers. MiXCR, run by TCRdb on the 5' RACE reads, gives a single entry per CDR3 protein. In the table there are over 14,000 distinct CDR3 sequences, about 21% of which are singletons. The sequenced sample consisted of PBMCs or a T cell subset sorted from them (not recorded which). J is TRBJ2-5 and V is TRBV15; D gene ambiguous. This receptor was identified in an adult woman who had mild COVID-19 (a few samples of this study predate the infection). Cell type and time point are not known. The CDR3 here is CATSMRTVQETQYF. CDR3 coding DNA: TGTGCCACCAGCATGAGGACGGTCCAAGAGACCCAGTACTTC. The full variable domain, rest sourced from reference TRBV15 and TRBJ2-5, is DAMVIQNPRYQVTQFGKPVTLSCSQTLNHNVMYWYQQKSSQAPKLLFHYYDKDFNNEADTPDNFQSRRPNTSFCFLDIRSPGLGDTAMYLCATSMRTVQETQYFGPGTRLLVL.